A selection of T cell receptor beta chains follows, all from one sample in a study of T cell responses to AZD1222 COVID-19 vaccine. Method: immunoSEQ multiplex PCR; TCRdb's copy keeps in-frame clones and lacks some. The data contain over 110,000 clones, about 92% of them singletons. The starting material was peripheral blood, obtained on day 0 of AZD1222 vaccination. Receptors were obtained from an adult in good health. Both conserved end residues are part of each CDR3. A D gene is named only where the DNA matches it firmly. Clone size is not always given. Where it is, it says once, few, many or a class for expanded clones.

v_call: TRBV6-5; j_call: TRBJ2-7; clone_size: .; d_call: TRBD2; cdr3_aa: CATRRGEVSSYEQYF; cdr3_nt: TGTGCAACCCGGCGGGGGGAGGTTTCCTCCTACGAGCAGTACTTC
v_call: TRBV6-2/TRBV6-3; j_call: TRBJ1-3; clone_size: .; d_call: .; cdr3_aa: CASSYPGISGNTIYF; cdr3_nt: TGTGCCAGCAGTTATCCCGGGATCTCTGGAAACACCATATATTTT
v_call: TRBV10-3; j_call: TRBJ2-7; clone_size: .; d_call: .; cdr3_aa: CAISDSGGPSYEQYF; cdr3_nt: TGTGCCATCAGTGACTCTGGGGGGCCCTCCTACGAGCAGTACTTC
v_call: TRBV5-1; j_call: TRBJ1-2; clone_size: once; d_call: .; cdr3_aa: CASSPGWQGYGYTF; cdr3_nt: TGCGCCAGCAGCCCGGGATGGCAGGGGTATGGCTACACCTTC
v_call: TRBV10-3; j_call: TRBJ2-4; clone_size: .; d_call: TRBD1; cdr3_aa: CAISGTGGENIQYF; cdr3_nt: TGTGCCATCAGTGGGACAGGGGGCGAAAACATTCAGTACTTC
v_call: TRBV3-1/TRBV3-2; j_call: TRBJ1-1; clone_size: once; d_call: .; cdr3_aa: CASSPHHRNTEAFF; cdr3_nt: TGTGCCAGCAGCCCCCATCACAGGAACACTGAAGCTTTCTTT
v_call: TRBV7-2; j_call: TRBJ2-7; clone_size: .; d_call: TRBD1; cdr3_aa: CASSSGTETYEQYF; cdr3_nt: TGTGCCAGCAGCTCCGGGACAGAAACCTACGAGCAGTACTTC
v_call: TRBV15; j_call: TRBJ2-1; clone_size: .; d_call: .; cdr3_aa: CATSRERLFSYNEQFF; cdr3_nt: TGTGCCACCAGCAGAGAGAGGCTCTTCTCCTACAATGAGCAGTTCTTC
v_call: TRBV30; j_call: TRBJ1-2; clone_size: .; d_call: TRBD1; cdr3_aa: CAWSHEVQGVDYGYTF; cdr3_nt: TGTGCCTGGTCCCACGAGGTACAGGGGGTGGACTATGGCTACACCTTC
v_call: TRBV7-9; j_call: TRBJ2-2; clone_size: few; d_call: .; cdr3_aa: CASSLKLTGELFF; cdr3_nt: TGTGCCAGCAGCTTAAAATTGACCGGGGAGCTGTTTTTT
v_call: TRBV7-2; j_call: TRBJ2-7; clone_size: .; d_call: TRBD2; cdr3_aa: CASRAKGLDPEQYF; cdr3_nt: TGTGCCAGCAGGGCTAAGGGACTAGATCCCGAGCAGTACTTC
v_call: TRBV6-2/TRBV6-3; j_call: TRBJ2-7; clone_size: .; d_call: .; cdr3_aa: CASSYQVRREQYF; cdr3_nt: TGTGCCAGCAGTTATCAAGTACGTCGCGAGCAGTACTTC
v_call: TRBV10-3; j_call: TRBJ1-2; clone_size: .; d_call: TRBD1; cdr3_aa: CAISVLGQGVFGYTF; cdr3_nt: TGTGCCATCAGTGTACTGGGGCAGGGGGTGTTTGGCTACACCTTC
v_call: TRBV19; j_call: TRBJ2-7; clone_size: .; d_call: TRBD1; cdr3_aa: CASSPRQGASYEQYF; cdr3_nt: TGTGCCAGTAGTCCTAGACAGGGGGCCTCCTACGAGCAGTACTTC
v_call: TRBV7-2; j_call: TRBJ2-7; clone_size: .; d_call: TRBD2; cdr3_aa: CASSPSSGVYEQYF; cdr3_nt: TGTGCCAGCAGCCCCAGCAGCGGGGTTTACGAGCAGTACTTC
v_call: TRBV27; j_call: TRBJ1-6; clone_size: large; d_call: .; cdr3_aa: CASSAVLGYNSPLHF; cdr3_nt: TGTGCCAGCAGTGCCGTGCTCGGATATAATTCACCCCTCCACTTT
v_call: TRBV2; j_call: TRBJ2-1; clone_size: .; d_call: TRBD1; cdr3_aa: CASSLLGQGAPNEQFF; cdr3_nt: TGTGCCAGCAGTCTTCTGGGACAGGGGGCGCCCAATGAGCAGTTCTTC
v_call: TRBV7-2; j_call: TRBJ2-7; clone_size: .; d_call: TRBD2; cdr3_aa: CASSLVPGGTYEQYF; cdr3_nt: TGTGCCAGCAGCTTAGTCCCGGGGGGGACCTACGAGCAGTACTTC
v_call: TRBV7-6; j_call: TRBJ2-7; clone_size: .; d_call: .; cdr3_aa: CASSLDRIDEQYF; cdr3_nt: TGTGCCAGCAGCTTAGATCGGATTGACGAGCAGTACTTC
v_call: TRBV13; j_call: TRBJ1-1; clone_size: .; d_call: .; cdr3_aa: CASSPGALRGGGAFF; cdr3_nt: TGTGCCAGCAGCCCCGGGGCCCTCCGAGGTGGTGGAGCTTTCTTT
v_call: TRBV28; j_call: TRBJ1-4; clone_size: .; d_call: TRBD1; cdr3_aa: CASSSGQGGVEKLFF; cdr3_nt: TGTGCCAGCAGTTCCGGACAGGGAGGTGTCGAAAAACTGTTTTTT
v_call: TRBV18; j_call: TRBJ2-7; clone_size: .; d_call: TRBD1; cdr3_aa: CASCPGQGAFNEQYF; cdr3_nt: TGTGCCAGCTGCCCGGGACAGGGGGCGTTTAACGAGCAGTACTTC
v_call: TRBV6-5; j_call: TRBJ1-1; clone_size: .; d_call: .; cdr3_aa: CASRRHKNTEAFF; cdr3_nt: TGTGCCAGCAGGAGACATAAGAACACTGAAGCTTTCTTT
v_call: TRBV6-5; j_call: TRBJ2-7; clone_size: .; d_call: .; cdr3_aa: CASDNLVTGRDEQYF; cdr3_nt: TGTGCCAGCGATAACTTAGTGACAGGCCGAGACGAGCAGTACTTC
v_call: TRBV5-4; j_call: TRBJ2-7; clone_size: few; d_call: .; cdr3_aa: CASSLGGFGEQYF; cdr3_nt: TGTGCCAGCAGCCTCGGCGGGTTTGGCGAGCAGTACTTC
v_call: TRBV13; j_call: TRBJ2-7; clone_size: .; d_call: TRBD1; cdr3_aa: CASSLRRTGGYEQYF; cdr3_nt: TGTGCCAGCAGCTTAAGAAGGACAGGGGGCTACGAGCAGTACTTC
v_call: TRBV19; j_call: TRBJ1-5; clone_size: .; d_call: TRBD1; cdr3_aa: CASRTGTGVIGNQPQHF; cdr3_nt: TGTGCCAGTAGGACCGGGACAGGGGTGATAGGCAATCAGCCCCAGCATTTT
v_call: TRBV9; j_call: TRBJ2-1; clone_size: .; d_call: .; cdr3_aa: CASSSGVAAYNEQFF; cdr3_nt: TGTGCCAGCAGCTCCGGGGTAGCGGCTTACAATGAGCAGTTCTTC
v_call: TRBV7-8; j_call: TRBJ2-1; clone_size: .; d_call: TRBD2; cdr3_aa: CASSPTGGSYNEQFF; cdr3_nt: TGTGCCAGCAGCCCAACGGGAGGGAGTTACAATGAGCAGTTCTTC
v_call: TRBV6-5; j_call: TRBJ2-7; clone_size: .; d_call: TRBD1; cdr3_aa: CASRGGGQGAGEQYF; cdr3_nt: TGTGCCAGCAGGGGAGGGGGACAGGGGGCTGGTGAGCAGTACTTC
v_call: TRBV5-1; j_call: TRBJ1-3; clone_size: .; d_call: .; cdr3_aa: CASSLGSGSSGNTIYF; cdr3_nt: TGCGCCAGCAGCTTGGGTTCAGGGAGCTCTGGAAACACCATATATTTT
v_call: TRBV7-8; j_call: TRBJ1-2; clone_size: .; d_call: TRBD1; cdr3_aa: CASSPEDRGADGYTF; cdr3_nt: TGTGCCAGCAGCCCAGAGGACAGGGGGGCGGATGGCTACACCTTC
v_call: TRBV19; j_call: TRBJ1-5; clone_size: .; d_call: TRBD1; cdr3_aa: CASSISGTGLNNQPQHF; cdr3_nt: TGTGCCAGTAGTATATCCGGGACAGGGCTAAACAATCAGCCCCAGCATTTT